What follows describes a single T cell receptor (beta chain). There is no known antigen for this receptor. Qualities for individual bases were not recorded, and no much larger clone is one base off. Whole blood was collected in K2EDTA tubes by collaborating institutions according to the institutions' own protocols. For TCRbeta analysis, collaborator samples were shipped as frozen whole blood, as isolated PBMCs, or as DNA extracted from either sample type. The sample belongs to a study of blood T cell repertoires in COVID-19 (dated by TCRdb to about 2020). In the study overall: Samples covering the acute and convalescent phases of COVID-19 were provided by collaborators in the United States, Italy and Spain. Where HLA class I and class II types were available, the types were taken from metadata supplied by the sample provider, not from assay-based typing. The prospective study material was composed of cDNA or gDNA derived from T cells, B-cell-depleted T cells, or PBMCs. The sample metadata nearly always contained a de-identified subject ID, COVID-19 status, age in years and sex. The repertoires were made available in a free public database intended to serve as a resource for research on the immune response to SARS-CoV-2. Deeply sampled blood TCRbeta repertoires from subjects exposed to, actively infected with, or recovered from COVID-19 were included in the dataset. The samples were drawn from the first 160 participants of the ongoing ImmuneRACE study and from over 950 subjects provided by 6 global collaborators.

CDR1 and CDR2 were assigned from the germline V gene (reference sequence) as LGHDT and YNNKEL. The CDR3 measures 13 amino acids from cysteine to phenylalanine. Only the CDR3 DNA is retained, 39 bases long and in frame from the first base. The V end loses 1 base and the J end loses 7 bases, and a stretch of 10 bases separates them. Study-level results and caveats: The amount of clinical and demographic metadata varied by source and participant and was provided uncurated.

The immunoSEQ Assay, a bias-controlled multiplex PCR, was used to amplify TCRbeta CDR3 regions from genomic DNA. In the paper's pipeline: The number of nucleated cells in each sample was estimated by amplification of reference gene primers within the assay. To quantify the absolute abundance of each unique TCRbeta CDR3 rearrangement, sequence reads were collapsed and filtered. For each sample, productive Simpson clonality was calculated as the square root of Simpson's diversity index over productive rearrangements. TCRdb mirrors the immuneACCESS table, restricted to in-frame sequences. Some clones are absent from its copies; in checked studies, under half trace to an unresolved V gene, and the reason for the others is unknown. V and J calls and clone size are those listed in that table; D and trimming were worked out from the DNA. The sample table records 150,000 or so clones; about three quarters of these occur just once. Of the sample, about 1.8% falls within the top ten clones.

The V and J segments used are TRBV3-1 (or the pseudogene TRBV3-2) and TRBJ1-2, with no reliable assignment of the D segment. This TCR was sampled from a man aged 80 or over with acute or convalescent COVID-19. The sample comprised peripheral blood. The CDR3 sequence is CASSQAGAGGYTF. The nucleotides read TGTGCCAGCAGCCAAGCCGGCGCGGGTGGCTACACCTTC.